This T cell receptor beta chain was found in a study of T cells in Graves' hyperthyroidism and ophthalmopathy. The study, taken as a whole, reports: The model identified upcoming ophthalmopathy a median about 7.1 months ahead of onset.

TCR beta CDR3 regions were amplified from RNA transcripts. With the HTBI primer set, the TCR CDR3 went through a first round of RT-PCR. Each CDR3 protein is one row after TCRdb ran MiXCR on the multiplex PCR reads. Of 500,000 to 650,000 distinct CDR3 sequences listed, less than 15% were seen once; the top ten hold approximately 15%. Based on clinical symptoms, serum thyroxine and TRAb, thyroid ultrasound and orbital computed tomography, diagnoses were reached. A few counts support this clonotype. Its cognate antigen is unknown. The V end was cut by 2 bases, the J end by 2 bases, with 10 bases between. Germline V lookup: CDR1 MGHRA, CDR2 YSYEKL. The CDR3 runs to 14 residues.

This clonotype was obtained from a woman aged 40 to 50 with Graves' hyperthyroidism. V and J are TRBV4-1 and TRBJ2-7, with D perhaps matching TRBD2 (5 bases). The material sequenced was blood. The CDR3 DNA reads as TGCGCCAGCAGCCAAAGACTACCGCCCTACGAGCAGTACTTC. Its translation: CASSQRLPPYEQYF.